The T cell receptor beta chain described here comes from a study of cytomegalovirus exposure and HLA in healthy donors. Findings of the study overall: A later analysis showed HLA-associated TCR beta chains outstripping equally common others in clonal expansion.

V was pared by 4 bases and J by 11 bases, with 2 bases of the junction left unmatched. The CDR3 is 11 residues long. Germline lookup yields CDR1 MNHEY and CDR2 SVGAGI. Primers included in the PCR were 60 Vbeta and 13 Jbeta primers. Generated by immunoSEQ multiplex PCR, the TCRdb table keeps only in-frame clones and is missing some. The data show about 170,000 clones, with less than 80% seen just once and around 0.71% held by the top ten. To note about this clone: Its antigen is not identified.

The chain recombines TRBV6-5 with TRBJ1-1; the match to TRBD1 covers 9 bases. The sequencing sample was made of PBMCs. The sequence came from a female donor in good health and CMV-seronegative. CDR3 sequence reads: CASSLGQGAFF. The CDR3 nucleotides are TGTGCCAGCAGTTTAGGACAGGGGGCTTTCTTT.